This T cell receptor beta chain was recorded in a study of vaccination and CD4 T cells after COVID-19. The Oncomine TCR Beta short-read assay was what sequenced the DNA obtained from cultured CD4+ T cells. Genomic DNA from cultured CD4+ T cells was extracted. Using its own MiXCR run on the PCR reads, TCRdb lists one record per CDR3 protein. Among about 30,000 distinct CDR3 sequences listed, approximately 40% were seen once. Points from the study as a whole: Reactive clonotype counts went from median approximately 20 after infection to some 40 after vaccination, nonsignificantly. Vaccine-specific clones in convalescent patients were spike mono-reactive in 304 of 307 cases.

Per the germline V gene, CDR1 is DFQATT and CDR2 is SNEGSKA (reference sequence). Trimming shortened V by 6 bases and J by 1 base, and 7 bases separated the two germline ends. CDR3 length: 12 amino acids. Time point defined: late sampling 161 to 241 days after vaccination in three convalescent patients. Indicated treatment: 10-day PBMC culture with coronavirus spike peptide pools or control peptides (ViraFEST assay). Details on this clonotype: The antigen is not known.

The source was CD4+ T cells from blood, cultured in vitro, collected about 7 months after SARS-CoV-2 vaccination. The receptor comes from a human donor who had recovered from COVID-19. The chain uses TRBV20-1 and TRBJ1-5; D is unclear. The CDR3 nucleotides read TGCAGTGCCAGGCAAAGCAATCAGCCCCAGCATTTT. Translating it yields CSARQSNQPQHF.